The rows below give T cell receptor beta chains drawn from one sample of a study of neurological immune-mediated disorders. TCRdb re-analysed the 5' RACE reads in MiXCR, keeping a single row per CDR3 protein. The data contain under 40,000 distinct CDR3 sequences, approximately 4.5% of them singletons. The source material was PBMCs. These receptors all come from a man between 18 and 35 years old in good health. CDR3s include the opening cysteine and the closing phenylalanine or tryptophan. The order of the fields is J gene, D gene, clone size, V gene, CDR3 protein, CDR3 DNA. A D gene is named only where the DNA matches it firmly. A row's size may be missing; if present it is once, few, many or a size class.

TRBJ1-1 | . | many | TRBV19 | CASSPQTGNTEAFF | TGTGCCAGTAGTCCCCAGACAGGGAACACTGAAGCTTTCTTT
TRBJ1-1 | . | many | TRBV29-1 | CSVRQTMNTEAFF | TGCAGCGTACGACAGACTATGAACACTGAAGCTTTCTTT
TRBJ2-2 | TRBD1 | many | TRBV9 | CASSVRQGSSTGELFF | TGTGCCAGCAGCGTACGACAGGGATCAAGCACCGGGGAGCTGTTTTTT
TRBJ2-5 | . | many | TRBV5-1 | CASSPNQGGQETQYF | TGCGCCAGCAGCCCCAACCAGGGCGGCCAAGAGACCCAGTACTTC
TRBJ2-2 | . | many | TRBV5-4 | CASSLDTGELFF | TGTGCCAGCAGCCTAGACACCGGGGAGCTGTTTTTT
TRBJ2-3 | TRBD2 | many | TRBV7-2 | CASSLYPSGGAGDTQYF | TGTGCCAGCAGCTTATACCCTAGCGGGGGGGCAGGAGATACGCAGTATTTT
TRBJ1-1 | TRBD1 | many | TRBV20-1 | CSASDSGQGGIEAFF | TGCAGTGCTAGTGATTCCGGACAGGGAGGGATTGAAGCTTTCTTT
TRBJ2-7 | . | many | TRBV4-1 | CASSQVRDRSYEQYF | TGCGCCAGCAGCCAAGTCAGGGACCGCTCCTACGAGCAGTACTTC
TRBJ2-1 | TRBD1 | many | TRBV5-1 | CASSLDSGTGYNEQFF | TGCGCCAGCAGCTTGGATTCCGGGACAGGTTACAATGAGCAGTTCTTC
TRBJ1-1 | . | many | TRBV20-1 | CSAKVQGTMNTEAFF | TGCAGTGCTAAGGTGCAGGGAACTATGAACACTGAAGCTTTCTTT
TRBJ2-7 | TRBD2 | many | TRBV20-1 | CSALPVGTSGGVWAQYF | TGCAGTGCGCTTCCCGTGGGAACTAGCGGGGGGGTATGGGCGCAGTACTTC
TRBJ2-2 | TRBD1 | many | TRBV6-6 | CASRLQGANTGELFF | TGTGCCAGCAGGCTACAGGGGGCGAATACCGGGGAGCTGTTTTTT
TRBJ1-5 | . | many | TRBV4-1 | CASSQDPLSQPQHF | TGCGCCAGCAGCCAAGATCCCCTTAGCCAGCCCCAGCATTTT
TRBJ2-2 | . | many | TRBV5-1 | CASRDGINTGELFF | TGCGCCAGCAGGGACGGGATCAACACCGGGGAGCTGTTTTTT
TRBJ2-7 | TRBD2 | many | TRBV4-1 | CASSPRSISGGYEQYF | TGCGCCAGCAGCCCCCGATCTATTAGCGGGGGCTACGAGCAGTACTTC
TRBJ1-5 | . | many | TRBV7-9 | CASTGGDNQPQHF | TGTGCCAGCACCGGAGGGGACAATCAGCCCCAGCATTTT
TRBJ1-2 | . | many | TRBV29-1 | CSVAVGREYGYTF | TGCAGCGTGGCCGTGGGACGGGAGTATGGCTACACCTTC
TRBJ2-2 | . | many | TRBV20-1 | CSASVTGLNTGELFF | TGCAGTGCTAGTGTAACGGGGCTGAACACCGGGGAGCTGTTTTTT
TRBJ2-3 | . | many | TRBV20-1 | CSSRGVGTDTQYF | TGCAGCAGCAGGGGAGTGGGAACAGATACGCAGTATTTT
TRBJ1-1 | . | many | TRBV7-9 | CASSLVSRGFSEAFF | TGTGCCAGCAGCTTAGTATCGCGGGGATTTTCTGAAGCTTTCTTT
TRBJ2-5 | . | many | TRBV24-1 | CATSDSGGAGQETQYF | TGTGCCACCAGTGATTCGGGTGGGGCAGGGCAAGAGACCCAGTACTTC
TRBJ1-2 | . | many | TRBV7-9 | CASSLDGYGYTF | TGTGCCAGCAGCTTAGACGGCTATGGCTACACCTTC
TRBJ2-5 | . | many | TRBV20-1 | CSARMTGPGAAQYF | TGCAGTGCTAGAATGACGGGACCCGGGGCGGCCCAGTACTTC
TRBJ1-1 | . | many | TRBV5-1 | CASSLGVISPRLNTEAFF | TGCGCCAGCAGCTTGGGTGTGATATCGCCGAGATTGAACACTGAAGCTTTCTTT
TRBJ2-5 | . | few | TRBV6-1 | CASGTPPTETQYF | TGTGCCAGCGGGACACCTCCGACAGAGACCCAGTACTTC
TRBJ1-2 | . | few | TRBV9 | CASSEGSLLPYGYTF | TGTGCCAGCAGCGAAGGCAGCTTGCTTCCCTATGGCTACACCTTC
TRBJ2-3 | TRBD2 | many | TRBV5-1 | CASSPGLATDTQYF | TGCGCCAGCAGCCCGGGACTAGCTACAGATACGCAGTATTTT
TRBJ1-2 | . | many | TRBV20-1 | CSARELQGTGGYTF | TGCAGTGCTAGAGAGTTGCAGGGGACGGGTGGCTACACCTTC
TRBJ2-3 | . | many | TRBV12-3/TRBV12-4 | CASSLVGNADTQYF | TGTGCCAGCAGTTTAGTGGGGAATGCAGATACGCAGTATTTT
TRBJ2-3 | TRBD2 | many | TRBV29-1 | CSAAGAGDTQYF | TGCAGCGCAGCGGGGGCCGGAGATACGCAGTATTTT
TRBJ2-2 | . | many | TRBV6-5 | CASSLGGSGTGELFF | TGTGCCAGCAGTCTCGGGGGCTCCGGCACCGGGGAGCTGTTTTTT
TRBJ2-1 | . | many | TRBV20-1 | CSAREVGYDGSYNEQFF | TGCAGTGCTAGAGAGGTAGGCTACGATGGCTCCTACAATGAGCAGTTCTTC
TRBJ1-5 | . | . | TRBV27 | CASSLRGGSQPQHF | TGTGCCAGCAGTTTAAGGGGGGGGAGTCAGCCCCAGCATTTT
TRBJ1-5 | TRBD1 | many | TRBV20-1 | CSARQPTGFYSGNQPQHF | TGCAGTGCTCGTCAGCCGACAGGGTTCTATAGTGGCAATCAGCCCCAGCATTTT
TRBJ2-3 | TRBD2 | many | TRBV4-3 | CASSQGPSGGRSTDTQYF | TGCGCCAGCAGCCAGGGGCCTAGCGGGGGGCGAAGCACAGATACGCAGTATTTT
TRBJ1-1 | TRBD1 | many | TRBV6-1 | CASRLTGGNTEAFF | TGTGCCAGCAGGCTGACAGGGGGGAACACTGAAGCTTTCTTT
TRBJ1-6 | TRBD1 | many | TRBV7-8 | CASSLGQGAANSPLHF | TGTGCCAGCAGCTTGGGACAGGGGGCGGCTAATTCACCCCTCCACTTT
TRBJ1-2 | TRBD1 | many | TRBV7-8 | CASSRGQGAEGYGYTF | TGTGCCAGCAGCCGGGGACAGGGGGCGGAGGGCTATGGCTACACCTTC
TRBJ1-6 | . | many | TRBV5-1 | CASTPQLDQNSPLHF | TGCGCCAGCACCCCCCAATTGGACCAGAATTCACCCCTCCACTTT
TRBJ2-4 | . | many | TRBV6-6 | CASTQTKNIQYF | TGTGCCAGCACCCAAACCAAAAACATTCAGTACTTC
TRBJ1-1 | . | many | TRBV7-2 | CASSAAWGTEAFF | TGTGCCAGCAGCGCTGCCTGGGGCACTGAAGCTTTCTTT
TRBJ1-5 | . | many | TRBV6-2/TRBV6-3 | CASSSARGRNQPQHF | TGTGCCAGCAGTTCCGCGAGGGGAAGAAATCAGCCCCAGCATTTT
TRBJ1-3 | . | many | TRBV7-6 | CASSPPPGAAGNTIYF | TGTGCCAGCAGCCCGCCGCCGGGGGCCGCTGGAAACACCATATATTTT
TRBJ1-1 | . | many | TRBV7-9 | CASSLGPWGGAFF | TGTGCCAGCAGCTTAGGGCCGTGGGGGGGAGCTTTCTTT
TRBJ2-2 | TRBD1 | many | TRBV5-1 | CASSFWTGNTGELFF | TGCGCCAGCAGCTTCTGGACAGGGAACACCGGGGAGCTGTTTTTT
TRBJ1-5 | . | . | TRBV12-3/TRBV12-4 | CASSPRVQPQHF | TGTGCCAGCAGTCCTAGGGTTCAGCCCCAGCATTTT
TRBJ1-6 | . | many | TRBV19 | CASSMEKGSPLHF | TGTGCCAGTAGTATGGAGAAGGGTTCACCCCTCCACTTT
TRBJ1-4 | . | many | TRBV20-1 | CSATRQPNEKLFF | TGCAGTGCTACCAGACAGCCTAATGAAAAACTGTTTTTT
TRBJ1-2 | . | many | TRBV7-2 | CASSRGDGRGYTF | TGTGCCAGCAGCAGGGGGGACGGAAGAGGCTACACCTTC
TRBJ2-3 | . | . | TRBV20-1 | CSARDGQHADTQYF | TGCAGTGCTAGAGATGGGCAGCACGCAGATACGCAGTATTTT